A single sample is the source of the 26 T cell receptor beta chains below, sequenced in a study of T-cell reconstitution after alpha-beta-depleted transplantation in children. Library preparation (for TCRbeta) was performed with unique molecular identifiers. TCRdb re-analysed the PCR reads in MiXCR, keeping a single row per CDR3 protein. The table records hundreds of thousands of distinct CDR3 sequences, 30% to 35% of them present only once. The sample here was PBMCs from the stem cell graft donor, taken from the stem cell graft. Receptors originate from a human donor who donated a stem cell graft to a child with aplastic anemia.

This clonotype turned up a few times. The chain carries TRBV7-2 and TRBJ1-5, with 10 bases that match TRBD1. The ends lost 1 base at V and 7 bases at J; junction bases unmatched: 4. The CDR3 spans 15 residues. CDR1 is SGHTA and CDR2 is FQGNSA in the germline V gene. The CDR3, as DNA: TGTGCCAGCAGCTTAGTCGACAGGGGGCACCAGCCCCAGCATTTT. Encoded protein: CASSLVDRGHQPQHF.

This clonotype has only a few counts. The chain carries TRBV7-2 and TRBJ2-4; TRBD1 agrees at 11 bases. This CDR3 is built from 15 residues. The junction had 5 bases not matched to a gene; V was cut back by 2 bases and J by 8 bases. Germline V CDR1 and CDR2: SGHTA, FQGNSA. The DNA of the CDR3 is TGTGCCAGCAGCTTAAGTAGGGACAGGGGGGACATTCAGTACTTC. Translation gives CASSLSRDRGDIQYF.

The CDR3 DNA follows: TGCAGCGTTCTCAGCGGACCATACAATGAGCAGTTCTTC. Translation: CSVLSGPYNEQFF. J is TRBJ2-1 and V is TRBV29-1, with D perhaps TRBD2 (5 bases). The CDR3 consists of 13 residues. The germline V and J ends were trimmed by 5 bases and 4 bases, with 12 bases remaining between them. The V gene's germline CDR1 is SQVTM and CDR2 ANQGSEA.

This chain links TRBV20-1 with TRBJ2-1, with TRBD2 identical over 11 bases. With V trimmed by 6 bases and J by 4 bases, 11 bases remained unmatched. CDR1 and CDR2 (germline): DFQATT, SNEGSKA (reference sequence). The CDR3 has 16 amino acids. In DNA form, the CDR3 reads TGCAGTGCCCGAGAGGGGCTAGCGGGAGGTTACAATGAGCAGTTCTTC. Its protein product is CSAREGLAGGYNEQFF.

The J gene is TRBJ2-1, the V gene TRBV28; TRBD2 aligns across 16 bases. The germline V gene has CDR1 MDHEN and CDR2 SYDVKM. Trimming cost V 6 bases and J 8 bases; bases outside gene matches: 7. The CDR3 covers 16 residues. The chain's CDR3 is CASSKGTSGRAYEQFF. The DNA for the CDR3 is TGTGCCAGCAGCAAAGGGACTAGCGGGAGGGCCTATGAGCAGTTCTTC. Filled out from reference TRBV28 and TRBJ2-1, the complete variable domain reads DVKVTQSSRYLVKRTGEKVFLECVQDMDHENMFWYRQDPGLGLRLIYFSYDVKMKEKGDIPEGYSVSREKKERFSLILESASTNQTSMYLCASSKGTSGRAYEQFFGPGTRLTVL.

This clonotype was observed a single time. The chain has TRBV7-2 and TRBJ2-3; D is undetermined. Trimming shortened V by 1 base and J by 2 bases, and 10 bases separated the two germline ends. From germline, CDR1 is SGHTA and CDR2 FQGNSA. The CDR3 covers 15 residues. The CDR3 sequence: CASSLDRFLTDTQYF. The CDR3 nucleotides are TGTGCCAGCAGCTTAGATCGGTTTCTCACAGATACGCAGTATTTT.

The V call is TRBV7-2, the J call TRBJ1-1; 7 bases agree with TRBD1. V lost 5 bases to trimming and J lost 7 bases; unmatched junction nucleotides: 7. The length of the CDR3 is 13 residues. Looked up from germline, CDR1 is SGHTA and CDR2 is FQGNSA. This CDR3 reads CASSPDRDHEAFF. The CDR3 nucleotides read TGTGCCAGCAGCCCCGACAGGGACCATGAAGCTTTCTTT. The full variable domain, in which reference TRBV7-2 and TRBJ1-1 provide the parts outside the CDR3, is GAGVSQSPSNKVTEKGKDVELRCDPISGHTALYWYRQSLGQGLEFLIYFQGNSAPDKSGLPSDRFSAERTGGSVSTLTIQRTQQEDSAVYLCASSPDRDHEAFFGQGTRLTVV.

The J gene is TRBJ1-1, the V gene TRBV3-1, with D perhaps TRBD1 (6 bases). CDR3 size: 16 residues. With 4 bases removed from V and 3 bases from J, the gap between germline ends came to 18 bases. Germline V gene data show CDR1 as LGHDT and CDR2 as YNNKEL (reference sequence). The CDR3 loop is CASSPTYTGSDTEAFF. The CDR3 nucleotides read TGTGCCAGCAGCCCAACCTATACAGGGAGTGACACTGAAGCTTTCTTT.

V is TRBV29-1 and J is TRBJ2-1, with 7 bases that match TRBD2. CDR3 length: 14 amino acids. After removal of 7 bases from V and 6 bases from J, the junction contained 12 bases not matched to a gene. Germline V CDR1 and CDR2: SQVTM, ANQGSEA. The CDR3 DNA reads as TGCAGCGGGACGGGGGGAGGGCCTAGCAATGAGCAGTTCTTC. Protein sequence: CSGTGGGPSNEQFF.

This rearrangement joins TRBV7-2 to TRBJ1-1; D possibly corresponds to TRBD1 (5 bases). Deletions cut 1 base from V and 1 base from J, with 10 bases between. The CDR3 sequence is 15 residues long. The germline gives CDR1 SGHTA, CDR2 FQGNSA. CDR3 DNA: TGTGCCAGCAGCTTAGTTTCGGGGACGAACACTGAAGCTTTCTTT. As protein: CASSLVSGTNTEAFF.

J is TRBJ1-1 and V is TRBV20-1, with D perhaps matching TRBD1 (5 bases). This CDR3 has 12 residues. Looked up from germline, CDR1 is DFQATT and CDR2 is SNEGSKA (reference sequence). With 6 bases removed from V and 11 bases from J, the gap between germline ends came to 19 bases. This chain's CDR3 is CSAPTQGVVAFF. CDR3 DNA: TGCAGTGCCCCCACTCAAGGGGTGGTCGCTTTCTTT.

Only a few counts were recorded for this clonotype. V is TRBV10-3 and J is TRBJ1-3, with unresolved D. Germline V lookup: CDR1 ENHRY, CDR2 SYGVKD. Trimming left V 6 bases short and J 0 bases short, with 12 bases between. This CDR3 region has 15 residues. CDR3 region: CAIRIDGGSGNTIYF. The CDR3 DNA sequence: TGTGCCATCAGGATAGACGGAGGCTCTGGAAACACCATATATTTT.

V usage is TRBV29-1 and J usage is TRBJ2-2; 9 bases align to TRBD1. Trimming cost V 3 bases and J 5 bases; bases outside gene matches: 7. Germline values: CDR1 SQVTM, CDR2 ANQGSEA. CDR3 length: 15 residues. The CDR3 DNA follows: TGCAGCGTTGAGGTCGGACAGGGGAATACCGGGGAGCTGTTTTTT. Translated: CSVEVGQGNTGELFF.

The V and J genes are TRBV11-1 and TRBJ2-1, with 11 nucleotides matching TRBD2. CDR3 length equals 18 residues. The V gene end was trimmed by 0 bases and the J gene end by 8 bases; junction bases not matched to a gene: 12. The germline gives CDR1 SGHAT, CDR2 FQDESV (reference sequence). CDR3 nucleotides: TGTGCCAGCAGCTTAGCTAGCCCAACTAGCGGGAGTAGACATGAGCAGTTCTTC. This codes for CASSLASPTSGSRHEQFF.

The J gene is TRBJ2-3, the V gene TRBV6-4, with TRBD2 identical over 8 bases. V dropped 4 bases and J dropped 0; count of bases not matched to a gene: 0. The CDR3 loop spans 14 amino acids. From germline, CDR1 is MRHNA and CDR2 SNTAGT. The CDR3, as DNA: TGTGCCAGCAGTGCGGGAGGGAGCACAGATACGCAGTATTTT. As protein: CASSAGGSTDTQYF.

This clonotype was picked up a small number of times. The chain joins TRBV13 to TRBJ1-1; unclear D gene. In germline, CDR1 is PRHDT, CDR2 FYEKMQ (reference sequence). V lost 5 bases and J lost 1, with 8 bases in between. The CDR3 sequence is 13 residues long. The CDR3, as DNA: TGTGCCAGCAGCCATCCGGGGAACACTGAAGCTTTCTTT. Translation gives CASSHPGNTEAFF.

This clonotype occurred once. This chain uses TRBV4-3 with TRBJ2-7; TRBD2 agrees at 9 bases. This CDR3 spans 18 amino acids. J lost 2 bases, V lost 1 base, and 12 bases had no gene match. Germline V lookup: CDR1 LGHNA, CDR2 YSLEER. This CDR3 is CASSQGVGREGLTYEQYF. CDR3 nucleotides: TGCGCCAGCAGCCAAGGAGTAGGGCGGGAGGGCCTTACCTACGAGCAGTACTTC.

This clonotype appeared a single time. This CDR3 is CASSLAGQREAFF. Written as DNA, the CDR3 is TGTGCCAGCAGCTTAGCGGGACAAAGAGAAGCTTTCTTT. V and J are TRBV7-9 and TRBJ1-1, with D maybe TRBD1 (6 bases). The CDR3 is made up of 13 amino acids. Germline loops: CDR1 SEHNR, CDR2 FQNEAQ (reference sequence). V lost 0 bases, J lost 8 bases, and 10 bases lay in between.

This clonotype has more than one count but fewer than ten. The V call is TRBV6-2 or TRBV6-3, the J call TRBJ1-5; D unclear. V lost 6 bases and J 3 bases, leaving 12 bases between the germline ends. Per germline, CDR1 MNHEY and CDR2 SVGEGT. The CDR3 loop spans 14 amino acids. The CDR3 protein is CASRAATNNQPQHF. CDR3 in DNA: TGTGCCAGCAGGGCCGCTACCAACAATCAGCCCCAGCATTTT.

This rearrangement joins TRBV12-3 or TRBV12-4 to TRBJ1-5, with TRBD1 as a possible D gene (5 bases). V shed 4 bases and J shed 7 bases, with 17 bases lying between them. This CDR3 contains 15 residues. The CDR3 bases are TGTGCCAGCAGTTCCACCCAGGGCATCGGGCAGCCCCAGCATTTT. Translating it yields CASSSTQGIGQPQHF.

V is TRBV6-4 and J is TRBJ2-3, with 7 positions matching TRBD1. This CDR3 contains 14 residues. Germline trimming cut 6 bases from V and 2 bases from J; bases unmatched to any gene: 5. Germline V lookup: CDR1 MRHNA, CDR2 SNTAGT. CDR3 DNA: TGTGCCAGCAGCAAAGGGACAGACACAGATACGCAGTATTTT. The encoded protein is CASSKGTDTDTQYF.

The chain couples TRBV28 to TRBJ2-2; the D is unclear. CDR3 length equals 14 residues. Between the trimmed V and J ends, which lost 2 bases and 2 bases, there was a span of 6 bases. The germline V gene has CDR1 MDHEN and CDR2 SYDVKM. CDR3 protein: CASSLPTNTGELFF. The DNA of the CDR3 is TGTGCCAGCAGTTTACCCACTAACACCGGGGAGCTGTTTTTT.

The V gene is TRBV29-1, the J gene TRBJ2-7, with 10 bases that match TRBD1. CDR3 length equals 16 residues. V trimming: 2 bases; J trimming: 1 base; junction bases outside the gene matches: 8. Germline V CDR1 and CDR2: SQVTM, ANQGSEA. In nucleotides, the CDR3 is TGCAGCGTTGAAAACCCGGACAGGGGGAAATCCTACGAGCAGTACTTC. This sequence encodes CSVENPDRGKSYEQYF.

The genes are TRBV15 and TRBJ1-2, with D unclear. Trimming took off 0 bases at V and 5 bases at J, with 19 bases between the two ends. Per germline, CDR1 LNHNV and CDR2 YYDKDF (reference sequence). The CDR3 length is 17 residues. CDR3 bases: TGTGCCACCAGCAGAGAATTCAGACTCGGTGGTCATTATGGCTACACCTTC. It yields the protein CATSREFRLGGHYGYTF.

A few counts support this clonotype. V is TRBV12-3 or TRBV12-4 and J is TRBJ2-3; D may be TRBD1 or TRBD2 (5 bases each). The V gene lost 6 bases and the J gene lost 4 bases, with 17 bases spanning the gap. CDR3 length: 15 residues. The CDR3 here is CASSFKGTGADTQYF. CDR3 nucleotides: TGTGCCAGCAGCTTCAAGGGGACCGGGGCAGATACGCAGTATTTT.

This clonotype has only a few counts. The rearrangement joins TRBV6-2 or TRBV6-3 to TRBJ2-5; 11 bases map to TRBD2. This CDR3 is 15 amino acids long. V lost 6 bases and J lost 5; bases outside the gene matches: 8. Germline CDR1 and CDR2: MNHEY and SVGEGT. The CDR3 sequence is CASSPGLADRETQYF. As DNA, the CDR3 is TGTGCCAGCAGCCCGGGACTAGCGGATAGGGAGACCCAGTACTTC.